The clone carrying this T cell receptor beta chain was counted between two and nine times. What it binds is unknown. This sample is drawn from a study of response to subunit inactivated influenza vaccine. Study results and limitations: Each seasonal influenza vaccination recruits few new T cells, the authors suggested.

TCRdb re-analysed the RT-PCR reads in MiXCR, keeping a single row per CDR3 protein. The repertoire has about 190,000 distinct CDR3 sequences, 14% of them found once; the top ten carry roughly 25%. The material sequenced was CD8+ T cells sorted from PBMCs, taken more than 4 days after vaccination. The receptor was derived from a man between 45 and 60 years old who received an inactivated influenza vaccine.

CDR3 residues: CAISIRLEVPYEQYF. The CDR3 DNA follows: TGTGCCATCAGTATACGACTAGAGGTTCCCTACGAGCAGTACTTC. This chain links TRBV10-3 with TRBJ2-7, with D perhaps TRBD2 (6 bases). The V gene's germline CDR1 is ENHRY and CDR2 SYGVKD. The V end was cut by 5 bases, the J end by 2 bases, with 16 bases between. The CDR3 contains 15 residues.